This passage covers 20 T cell receptor beta chains from one sample sequenced in a study of OX40 agonist ivuxolimab in advanced cancers. The table came from immunoSEQ multiplex PCR; TCRdb's copy has only in-frame clones and leaves some out. This sample has 31,000 or so clones, with around 87% found just once. The specimen was CD4+ or CD8+ T cells sorted from blood, collected in a trial of the OX40 agonist ivuxolimab. The receptor source for this set is an adult with an advanced solid tumor such as melanoma, head and neck, liver or kidney cancer.

The chain links TRBV28 to TRBJ2-7; 7 bases map to TRBD2. The CDR3 contains 14 residues. After removal of 5 bases from V and 1 base from J, the junction contained 5 bases not matched to a gene. The V gene's germline CDR1 is MDHEN and CDR2 SYDVKM. CDR3 sequence (DNA): TGTGCCAGCAGTCATCTGGGGGGGTCCTACGAGCAGTACTTC. Translated: CASSHLGGSYEQYF.

This clone has just one count. This chain uses TRBV5-6 with TRBJ1-4; weak D call: TRBD1 (5 bases). CDR1 and CDR2 from the germline V gene are SGHDT and YYEEEE. The CDR3 length is 12 residues. Trimming shortened V by 6 bases and J by 8 bases, and 11 bases separated the two germline ends. In nucleotides, the CDR3 is TGTGCCAGCACCGCGGGGGGAGAAAAACTGTTTTTT. This codes for CASTAGGEKLFF.

This clone was found once. V is TRBV7-9 and J is TRBJ2-1; possible D gene TRBD2, 6 bases. The germline gives CDR1 SEHNR, CDR2 FQNEAQ (reference sequence). CDR3 length: 19 amino acids. The V and J ends lost 4 bases and 1 base respectively, with 23 bases between them. The CDR3 protein is CASSSSALGGRLSYNEQFF. CDR3 DNA sequence: TGTGCCAGCAGCTCCTCCGCCCTAGGAGGGCGATTATCCTACAATGAGCAGTTCTTC.

The genes are TRBV9 and TRBJ2-7, with D possibly matching TRBD1 (5 bases). Germline CDR1 is SGDLS and CDR2 is YYNGEE. This CDR3 has 18 amino acids. V lost 4 bases, J lost 6 bases, and 29 bases lay in between. CDR3 sequence reads: CASSLNSQVETGPLEQYF. In DNA, the CDR3 is TGTGCCAGCAGCCTTAACTCGCAGGTGGAAACAGGCCCTCTCGAGCAGTACTTC.

The chain is built from TRBV29-1 and TRBJ1-2; D ambiguous. This CDR3 has 14 amino acids. Trimming cost V 6 bases and J 3 bases, with 17 bases left between them. Germline V CDR1 and CDR2: SQVTM, ANQGSEA. The CDR3 DNA reads as TGCAGCGTCCCTCCCCGGGGATTTGACTATGGCTACACCTTC. As protein: CSVPPRGFDYGYTF.

The rearrangement links TRBV7-3 to TRBJ2-1, with TRBD2 as a possible D gene (5 bases). Germline V CDR1 and CDR2: SGHTA, FQGTGA. The CDR3 is 14 residues long. Trimming left V 5 bases short and J 8 bases short, with 16 bases between. CDR3 coding DNA: TGTGCCAGCAGCCTCCCCCCTCGGGAAGATGAGCAGTTCTTC. Its translation is CASSLPPREDEQFF.

The chain recombines TRBV28 with TRBJ1-2; a possible D gene is TRBD1 (5 bases). The CDR3 totals 11 residues. Germline CDR1 and CDR2: MDHEN and SYDVKM. V shed 6 bases and J shed 4 bases, with 6 bases lying between them. CDR3 nucleotides: TGTGCCAGCAGGGGGCTCTATGGCTACACCTTC. This encodes CASRGLYGYTF.

The CDR3 spells CTSSQDSPPMAGGRETQYF. The CDR3 DNA reads as TGCACCAGCAGCCAAGATTCCCCACCTATGGCGGGGGGGCGCGAGACCCAGTACTTC. This sequence joins TRBV1 and TRBJ2-5; the table's D call of TRBD2 was not tested on the DNA. TRBV1 is a recognized pseudogene. The length of the CDR3 is 19 residues.

V is TRBV7-9 and J is TRBJ2-3; 10 bases are shared with TRBD1. Germline lookup yields CDR1 SEHNR and CDR2 FQNEAQ (reference sequence). The CDR3 runs to 18 residues. J gave up 6 bases and V 4 bases, and 16 bases lay outside the gene matches. The CDR3 protein is CASSSYRDRGSSRDTQYF. CDR3 DNA: TGTGCCAGCAGCTCGTACCGGGACAGGGGATCCTCACGGGATACGCAGTATTTT.

The CDR3 DNA sequence: TGCAGCGTTGTAACCACAAACAAAAACATTCAGTACTTC. This translates into CSVVTTNKNIQYF. J is TRBJ2-4 and V is TRBV29-1; no clear D. This CDR3 has 13 amino acids. The V gene lost 4 bases and the J gene lost 3 bases, with 10 bases spanning the gap. Germline V gene sequence: CDR1 SQVTM, CDR2 ANQGSEA. Combining the CDR3 with reference TRBV29-1 and TRBJ2-4 gives the whole variable domain SAVISQKPSRDICQRGTSLTIQCQVDSQVTMMFWYRQQPGQSLTLIATANQGSEATYESGFVIDKFPISRPNLTFSTLTVSNMSPEDSSIYLCSVVTTNKNIQYFGAGTRLSVL.

The gene calls are TRBV6-5 and TRBJ2-7; TRBD1 might be the D (5 bases). Between the trimmed V and J ends, which lost 4 bases and 1 base, there was a span of 11 bases. The CDR3 has 14 residues. Germline values: CDR1 MNHEY, CDR2 SVGAGI. The CDR3 spells CASSFGKGSYEQYF. CDR3 coding DNA: TGTGCCAGCAGTTTTGGGAAGGGGTCCTACGAGCAGTACTTC.

Comment on this clone: An end of the junction differs from the germline gene, which may be a read error. The chain employs TRBV7-6 and TRBJ2-5; TRBD2 might be the D (5 bases). This CDR3 region has 15 residues. From germline, CDR1 is SGHVS and CDR2 FNYEAQ. The chain's CDR3 is CASSQTEGNQEIQYF. CDR3 bases: TGTGCCAGCAGCCAGACCGAGGGCAATCAAGAGATCCAGTACTTC.

The rearrangement joins TRBV14 to TRBJ2-1, with 9 bases aligning to TRBD2. Germline V gene data show CDR1 as SGHDN and CDR2 as FVKESK. This CDR3 has 18 amino acids. With V trimmed by 1 base and J by 3 bases, 10 bases remained unmatched. The CDR3 DNA follows: TGTGCCAGCAGCCAAGCCCCCCCGACTAGCGGATACTACAATGAGCAGTTCTTC. Residues: CASSQAPPTSGYYNEQFF.

The rearrangement links TRBV4-1 to TRBJ1-2; a weak D match, TRBD1 (6 bases). The CDR3 consists of 18 residues. V dropped 0 bases and J dropped 1 base, with 18 bases sitting between them. Germline V gene data show CDR1 as MGHRA and CDR2 as YSYEKL. This CDR3 reads CASSQEGLWTEDNYGYTF. For the CDR3, the DNA is TGCGCCAGCAGCCAAGAGGGATTGTGGACAGAAGATAACTATGGCTACACCTTC.

J is TRBJ1-2 and V is TRBV2; 10 nucleotides line up with TRBD1. CDR1 is SNHLY and CDR2 is FYNNEI in the germline V gene. The CDR3 has 16 residues. The junction had 9 bases not matched to a gene; V was cut back by 7 bases and J by 1 base. The CDR3 DNA reads as TGTGCCAGCAATTCCCGGGACAGGGGACGTAACTATGGCTACACCTTC. Translated, it gives CASNSRDRGRNYGYTF.

To note about this clone: A read error may produce the germline difference seen at one junction end. The chain combines TRBV7-7 with TRBJ2-5, with TRBD1 matching over 12 bases. The end of the DNA fits TRBJ2-7 better, so the J call may be wrong. There are 15 residues in the CDR3. Germline V gives CDR1 SSHAT, CDR2 FNYEAQ (reference sequence). The CDR3 is CASSYGTGGMYEQYF. CDR3 nucleotide sequence: TGTGCTAGCAGCTACGGGACAGGGGGCATGTACGAGCAGTACTTC.

The genes are TRBV7-9 and TRBJ2-7; a weak D match, TRBD2 (6 bases). Deletions cut 5 bases from V and 3 bases from J, with 14 bases between. The CDR3 runs to 14 residues. The V gene's germline CDR1 is SEHNR and CDR2 FQNEAQ (reference sequence). The CDR3 DNA reads TGTGCCAGCAGCGTCGGGAGACCCAGCTACGAGCAGTACTTC. The encoded protein is CASSVGRPSYEQYF.

The chain carries TRBV28 and TRBJ1-5; possible D gene TRBD1, 6 bases. CDR1 is MDHEN and CDR2 is SYDVKM in the germline V gene. This CDR3 spans 18 amino acids. V was clipped by 3 bases and J by 4 bases, with 22 bases between them. CDR3 nucleotides: TGTGCCAGCAGTTTCGGGGCTGGCAGGGGAACATTTAATCAGCCCCAGCATTTT. Translated, it gives CASSFGAGRGTFNQPQHF.

The gene calls are TRBV10-1 and TRBJ2-7, with TRBD1 matching over 7 bases. This CDR3 contains 13 residues. Germline values: CDR1 WNHNN, CDR2 SYGVQD (reference sequence). The junction had 6 bases not matched to a gene; V was cut back by 5 bases and J by 5 bases. CDR3 amino acids: CASSLTGTDEQYF. The CDR3 nucleotides are TGCGCCAGCAGTCTGACAGGGACGGACGAGCAGTACTTC.

The chain links TRBV6-5 to TRBJ2-5; D is tentatively TRBD1 or TRBD2 (5 bases each). Deletions cut 3 bases from V and 5 bases from J, with 13 bases between. CDR1 is MNHEY, CDR2 SVGAGI, per germline. This CDR3 has 14 amino acids. This chain's CDR3 is CASSYGTGSETQYF. The CDR3 region has the DNA TGTGCCAGCAGTTATGGGACGGGGAGTGAGACCCAGTACTTC.